This entry lists 9 T cell receptor beta chains sequenced from one sample in a study of technical replicates of blood from several donors. The protocol was immunoSEQ multiplex PCR, while the TCRdb copy is restricted to in-frame clones and leaves out a portion. Of fewer than 100,000 clones listed, 75% to 95% are singletons. The sequencing input was T cells isolated from PBMCs. These receptors all come from a human donor in good health.

This CDR3 is CASSETARQPQHF. For the CDR3, the DNA is TGTGCCAGCAGTGAGACAGCTAGGCAGCCCCAGCATTTT. The rearrangement uses TRBV27 and TRBJ1-5; D may be TRBD1 (5 bases). Trimming removed 5 bases at V and 7 bases at J, with 12 bases between. Germline assignment: CDR1 MNHEY and CDR2 SMNVEV (reference sequence). The CDR3 totals 13 residues.

This sequence joins TRBV28 and TRBJ1-3; D possibly corresponds to TRBD1 (5 bases). Trimming shortened V by 10 bases and J by 3 bases, and 10 bases separated the two germline ends. This CDR3 is 12 amino acids long. Germline-derived CDR1 and CDR2 are MDHEN and SYDVKM. The CDR3 sequence is CATGEFGNTIYF. The CDR3 nucleotides are TGTGCCACGGGGGAGTTTGGAAACACCATATATTTT.

This chain uses TRBV4-2 with TRBJ1-1; tentatively, D is TRBD1 (6 bases). Germline V lookup: CDR1 LGHNA, CDR2 YNFKEQ. V lost 1 base to trimming and J lost 3 bases, with 15 bases between them. The CDR3 sequence is 16 residues long. CDR3 protein: CASSQGIFRGHTEAFF. The CDR3 DNA reads TGTGCCAGCAGCCAAGGCATCTTCAGGGGACACACTGAAGCTTTCTTT.

The V and J genes are TRBV27 and TRBJ2-1, with D perhaps TRBD1 (5 bases). V was pared by 5 bases and J by 1 base, with 18 bases between. Germline values: CDR1 MNHEY, CDR2 SMNVEV (reference sequence). The CDR3 contains 17 residues. As DNA, the CDR3 is TGTGCCAGCAGTCCACGGTCCGAAAGGGGTTCCTACAATGAGCAGTTCTTC. It yields the protein CASSPRSERGSYNEQFF.

This chain uses TRBV6-1 with TRBJ2-1; 11 bases line up with TRBD2. The CDR3 consists of 18 residues. The V gene end was trimmed by 3 bases and the J gene end by 0 bases; junction bases not matched to a gene: 7. CDR1 is MNHNS, CDR2 SASEGT, per germline. The CDR3 loop reads CASSDGTSGYLSYNEQFF. As DNA, the CDR3 is TGTGCCAGCAGTGACGGGACTAGCGGTTATCTCTCCTACAATGAGCAGTTCTTC.

The J gene is TRBJ2-6, the V gene TRBV14, with a tentative D call TRBD1 (6 bases). The CDR3 has 15 amino acids. Germline V lookup: CDR1 SGHDN, CDR2 FVKESK. Trimming removed 7 bases at V and 0 bases at J, with 10 bases between. The CDR3 sequence is CASTTGISGANVLTF. The CDR3 nucleotides read TGTGCCAGCACTACAGGGATCTCTGGGGCCAACGTCCTGACTTTC.

The chain has TRBV9 and TRBJ2-4, with 8 positions matching TRBD2. Per the germline V gene, CDR1 is SGDLS and CDR2 is YYNGEE. This CDR3 has 12 residues. V lost 3 bases, J lost 7 bases, and 0 bases stayed unmatched. DNA of the CDR3: TGTGCCAGCAGCGCGGGGGGGAACATTCAGTACTTC. Translation: CASSAGGNIQYF.

The genes are TRBV7-2 and TRBJ2-7; 7 bases agree with TRBD2. Germline V gene sequence: CDR1 SGHTA, CDR2 FQGNSA. CDR3 length equals 13 residues. The trim removed 5 bases at V and 0 bases at J, leaving 1 base unmatched. CDR3 sequence reads: CASSRTSSYEQYF. CDR3 sequence (DNA): TGTGCCAGCAGCCGGACTAGCTCCTACGAGCAGTACTTC. Complete variable domain (other parts from reference TRBV7-2 and TRBJ2-7): GAGVSQSPSNKVTEKGKDVELRCDPISGHTALYWYRQSLGQGLEFLIYFQGNSAPDKSGLPSDRFSAERTGGSVSTLTIQRTQQEDSAVYLCASSRTSSYEQYFGPGTRLTVT.

V and J are TRBV7-9 and TRBJ2-5; tentative D call: TRBD1 (5 bases). V lost 6 bases and J lost 0, with 8 bases in between. Germline V gives CDR1 SEHNR, CDR2 FQNEAQ (reference sequence). The CDR3 sequence is 13 residues long. The CDR3 DNA sequence: TGTGCCAGCAGGCCAGGGAACCAAGAGACCCAGTACTTC. This gives the protein CASRPGNQETQYF. Supplemented by reference TRBV7-9 and TRBJ2-5, the full variable domain reads DTGVSQNPRHKITKRGQNVTFRCDPISEHNRLYWYRQTLGQGPEFLTYFQNEAQLEKSRLLSDRFSAERPKGSFSTLEIQRTEQGDSAMYLCASRPGNQETQYFGPGTRLLVL.